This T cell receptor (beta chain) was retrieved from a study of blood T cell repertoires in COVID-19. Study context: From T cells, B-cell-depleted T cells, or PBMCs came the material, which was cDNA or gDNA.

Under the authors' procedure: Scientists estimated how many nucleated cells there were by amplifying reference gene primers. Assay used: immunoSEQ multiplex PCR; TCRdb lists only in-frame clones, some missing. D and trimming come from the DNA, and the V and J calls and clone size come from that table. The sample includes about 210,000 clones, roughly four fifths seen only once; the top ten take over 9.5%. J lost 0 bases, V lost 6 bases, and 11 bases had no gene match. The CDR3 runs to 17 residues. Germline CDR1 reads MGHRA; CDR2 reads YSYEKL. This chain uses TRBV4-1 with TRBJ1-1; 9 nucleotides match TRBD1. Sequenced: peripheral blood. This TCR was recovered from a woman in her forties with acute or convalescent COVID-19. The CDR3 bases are TGCGCCAGCAGACGGACAGGGGTCGGGAGAATGAACACTGAAGCTTTCTTT. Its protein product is CASRRTGVGRMNTEAFF.